The clone carrying this T cell receptor (beta chain) was picked up one time. This specimen belongs to a study of control samples from healthy donors and cancer patients. Assay used: immunoSEQ multiplex PCR; TCRdb lists only in-frame clones, some missing. In the table there are approximately 89,000 clones, 86% of which are singletons. Trimming shortened V by 0 bases and J by 0 bases, and 9 bases separated the two germline ends. This CDR3 has 15 amino acids. Germline V gene lookup returns CDR1 SGHDT and CDR2 YYEEEE. The sequence was obtained from a man under 40 in good health. The chain combines TRBV5-6 with TRBJ1-1; D is ambiguous. Sequenced: blood. CDR3 in amino acids: CASSLVGQLNTEAFF. CDR3 in DNA: TGTGCCAGCAGCTTGGTCGGGCAGCTGAACACTGAAGCTTTCTTT.